This TCR beta chain was identified during a study of regulatory T cells in long-lasting Graves disease. CDR3 length: 18 amino acids. CDR1 SGHVS and CDR2 FQNEAQ come from the germline V gene. V gave up 2 bases and J gave up 0 bases, with 20 bases separating them. Time point specified: persistent/refractory GD, antithyroid drugs over 5 years with positive TRAb. Researchers made the TCR library from RNA that was extracted from PBMCs. Graves' disease diagnosis was established per American Thyroid Association guidelines. To note about this clonotype: Its antigen remains unidentified.

Library construction for TCR beta used iRepertoire HTBI primers and Arm-PCR of CDR3 regions. TCRdb used MiXCR to reprocess the multiplex PCR reads, holding one entry per CDR3 protein. The sample yields about 400,000 distinct CDR3 sequences, roughly 20% seen once. Study observations and caveats: Persistent disease samples used TRBV28, TRBJ1-2 and TRBJ2-5 preferentially. Sharing of public clonotypes was greater in persistent patients (about 2,700) than in new patients (around 890).

The chain has TRBV7-8 and TRBJ2-7; D may match TRBD1 or TRBD2 (5 bases each). Specimen: peripheral blood mononuclear cells (PBMCs), collected when the disease was refractory, from a patient treated with antithyroid drugs. The sequence came from a female donor with Graves disease. The CDR3 loop is CASSLYLYGASVSYEQYF. DNA of the CDR3: TGTGCCAGCAGCTTATATCTTTACGGGGCGTCCGTCTCCTACGAGCAGTACTTC. The full variable domain, its missing parts supplied by reference TRBV7-8 and TRBJ2-7, is GAGVSQSPRYKVAKRGQDVALRCDPISGHVSLFWYQQALGQGPEFLTYFQNEAQLDKSGLPSDRFFAERPEGSVSTLKIQRTQQEDSAVYLCASSLYLYGASVSYEQYFGPGTRLTVT.